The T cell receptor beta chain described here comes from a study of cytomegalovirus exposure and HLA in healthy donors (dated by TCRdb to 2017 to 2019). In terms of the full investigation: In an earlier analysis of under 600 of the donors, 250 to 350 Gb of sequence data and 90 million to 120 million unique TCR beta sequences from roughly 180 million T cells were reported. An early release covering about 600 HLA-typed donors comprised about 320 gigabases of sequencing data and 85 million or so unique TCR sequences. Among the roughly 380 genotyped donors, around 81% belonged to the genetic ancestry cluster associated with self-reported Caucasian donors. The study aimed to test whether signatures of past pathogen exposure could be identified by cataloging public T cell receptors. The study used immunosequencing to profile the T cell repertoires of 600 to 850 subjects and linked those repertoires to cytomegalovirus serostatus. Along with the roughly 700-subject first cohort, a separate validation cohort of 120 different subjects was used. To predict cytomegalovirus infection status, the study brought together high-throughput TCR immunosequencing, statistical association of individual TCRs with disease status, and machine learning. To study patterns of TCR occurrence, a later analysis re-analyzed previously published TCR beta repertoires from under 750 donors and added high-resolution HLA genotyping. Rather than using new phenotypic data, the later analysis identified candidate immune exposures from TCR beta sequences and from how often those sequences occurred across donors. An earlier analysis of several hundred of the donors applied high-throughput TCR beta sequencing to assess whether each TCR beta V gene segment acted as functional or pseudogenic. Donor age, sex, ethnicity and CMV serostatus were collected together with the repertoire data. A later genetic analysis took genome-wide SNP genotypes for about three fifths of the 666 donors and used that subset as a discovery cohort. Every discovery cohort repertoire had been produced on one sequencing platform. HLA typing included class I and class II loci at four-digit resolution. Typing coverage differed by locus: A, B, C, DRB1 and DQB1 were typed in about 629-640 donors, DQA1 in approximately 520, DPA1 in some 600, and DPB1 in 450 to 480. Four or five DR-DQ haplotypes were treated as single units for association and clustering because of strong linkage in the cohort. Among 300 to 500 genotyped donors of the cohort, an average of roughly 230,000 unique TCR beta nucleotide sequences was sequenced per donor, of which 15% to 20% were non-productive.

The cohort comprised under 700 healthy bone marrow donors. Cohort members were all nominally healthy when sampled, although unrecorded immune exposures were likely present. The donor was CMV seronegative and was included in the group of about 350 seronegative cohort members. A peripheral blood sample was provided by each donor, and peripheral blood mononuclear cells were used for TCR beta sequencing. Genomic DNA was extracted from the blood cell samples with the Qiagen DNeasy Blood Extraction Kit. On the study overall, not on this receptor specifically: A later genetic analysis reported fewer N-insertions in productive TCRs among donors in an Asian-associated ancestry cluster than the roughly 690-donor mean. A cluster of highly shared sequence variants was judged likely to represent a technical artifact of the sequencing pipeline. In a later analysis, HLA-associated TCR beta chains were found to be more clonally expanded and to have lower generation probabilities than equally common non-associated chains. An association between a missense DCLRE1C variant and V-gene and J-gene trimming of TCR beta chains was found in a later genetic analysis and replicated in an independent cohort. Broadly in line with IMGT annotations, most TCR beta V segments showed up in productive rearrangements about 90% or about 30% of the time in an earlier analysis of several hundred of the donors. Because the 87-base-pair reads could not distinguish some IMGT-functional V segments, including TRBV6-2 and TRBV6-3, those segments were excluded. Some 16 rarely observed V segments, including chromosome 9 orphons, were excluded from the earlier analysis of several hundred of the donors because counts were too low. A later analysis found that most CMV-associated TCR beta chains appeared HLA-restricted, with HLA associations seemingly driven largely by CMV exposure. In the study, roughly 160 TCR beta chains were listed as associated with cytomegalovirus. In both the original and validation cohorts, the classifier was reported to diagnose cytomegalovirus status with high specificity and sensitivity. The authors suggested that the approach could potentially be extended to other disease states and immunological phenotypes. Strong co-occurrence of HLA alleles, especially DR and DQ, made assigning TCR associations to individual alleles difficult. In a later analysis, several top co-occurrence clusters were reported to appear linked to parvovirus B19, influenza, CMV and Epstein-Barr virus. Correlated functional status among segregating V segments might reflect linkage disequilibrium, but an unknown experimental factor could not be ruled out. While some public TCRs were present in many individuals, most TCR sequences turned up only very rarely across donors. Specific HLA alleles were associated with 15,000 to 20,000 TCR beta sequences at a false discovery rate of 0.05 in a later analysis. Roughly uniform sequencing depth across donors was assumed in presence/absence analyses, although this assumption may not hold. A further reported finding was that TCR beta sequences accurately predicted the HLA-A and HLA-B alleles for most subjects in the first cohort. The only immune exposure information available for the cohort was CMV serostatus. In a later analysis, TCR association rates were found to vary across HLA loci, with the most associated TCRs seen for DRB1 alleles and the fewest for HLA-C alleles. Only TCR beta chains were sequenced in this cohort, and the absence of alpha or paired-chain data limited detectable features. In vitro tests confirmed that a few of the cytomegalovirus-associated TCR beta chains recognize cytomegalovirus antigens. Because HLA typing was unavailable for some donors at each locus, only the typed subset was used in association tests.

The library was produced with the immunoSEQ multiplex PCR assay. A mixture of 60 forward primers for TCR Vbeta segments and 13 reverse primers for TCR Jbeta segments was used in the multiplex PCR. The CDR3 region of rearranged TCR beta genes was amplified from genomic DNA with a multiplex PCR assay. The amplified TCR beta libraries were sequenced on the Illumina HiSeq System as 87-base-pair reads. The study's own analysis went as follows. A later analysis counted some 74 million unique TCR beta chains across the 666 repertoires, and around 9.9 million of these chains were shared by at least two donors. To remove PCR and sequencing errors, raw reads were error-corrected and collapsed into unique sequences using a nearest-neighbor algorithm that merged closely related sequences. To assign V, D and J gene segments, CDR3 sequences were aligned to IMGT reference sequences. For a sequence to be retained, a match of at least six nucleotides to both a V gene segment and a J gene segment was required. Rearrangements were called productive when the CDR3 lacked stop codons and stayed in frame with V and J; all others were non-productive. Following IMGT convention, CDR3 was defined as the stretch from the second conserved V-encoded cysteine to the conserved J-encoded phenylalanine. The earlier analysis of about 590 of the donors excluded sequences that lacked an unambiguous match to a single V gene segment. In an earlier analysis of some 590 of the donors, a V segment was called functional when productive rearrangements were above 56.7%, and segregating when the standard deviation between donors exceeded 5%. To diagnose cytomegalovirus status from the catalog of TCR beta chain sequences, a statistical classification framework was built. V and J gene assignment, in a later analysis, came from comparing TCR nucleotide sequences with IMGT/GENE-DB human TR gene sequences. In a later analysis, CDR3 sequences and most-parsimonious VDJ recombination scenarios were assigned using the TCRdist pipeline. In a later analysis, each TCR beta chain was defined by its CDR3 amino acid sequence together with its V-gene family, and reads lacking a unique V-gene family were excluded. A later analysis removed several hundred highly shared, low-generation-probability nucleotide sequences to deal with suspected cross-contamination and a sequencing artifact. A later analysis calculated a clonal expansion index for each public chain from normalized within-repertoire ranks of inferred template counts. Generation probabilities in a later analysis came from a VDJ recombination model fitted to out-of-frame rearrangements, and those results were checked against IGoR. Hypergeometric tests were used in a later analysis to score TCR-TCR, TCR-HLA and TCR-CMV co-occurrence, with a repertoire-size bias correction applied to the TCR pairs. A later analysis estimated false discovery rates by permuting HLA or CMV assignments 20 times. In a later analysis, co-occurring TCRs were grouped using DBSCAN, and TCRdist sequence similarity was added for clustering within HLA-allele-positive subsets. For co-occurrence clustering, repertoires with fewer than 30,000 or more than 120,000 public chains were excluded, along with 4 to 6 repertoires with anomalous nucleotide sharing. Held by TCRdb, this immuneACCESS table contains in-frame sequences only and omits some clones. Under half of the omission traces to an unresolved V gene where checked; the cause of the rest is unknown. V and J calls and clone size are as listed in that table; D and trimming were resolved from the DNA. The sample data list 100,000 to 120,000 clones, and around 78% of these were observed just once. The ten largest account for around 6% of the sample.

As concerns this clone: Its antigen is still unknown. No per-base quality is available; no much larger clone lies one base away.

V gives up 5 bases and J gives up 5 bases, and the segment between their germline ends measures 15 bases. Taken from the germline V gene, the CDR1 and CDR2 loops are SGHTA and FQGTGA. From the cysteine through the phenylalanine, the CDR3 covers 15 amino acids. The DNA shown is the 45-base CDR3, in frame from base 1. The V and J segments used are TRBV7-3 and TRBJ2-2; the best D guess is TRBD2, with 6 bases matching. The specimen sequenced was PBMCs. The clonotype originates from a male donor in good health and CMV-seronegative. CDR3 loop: CASSLGRDGTGELFF. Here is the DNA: TGTGCCAGCAGCCTAGGGCGGGACGGGACCGGGGAGCTGTTTTTT.